This T cell receptor beta chain is drawn from a study of T cells in Graves' hyperthyroidism and ophthalmopathy. Hyperthyroidism had been newly diagnosed in patients aged 18 to 65, and its duration was under 2 months. Diagnosis rested on symptoms, serum thyroxine and TRAb, thyroid ultrasound, and orbital computed tomography. The authors obtained PBMCs from roughly 10 ml of fresh peripheral blood. Amplification targeted TCR beta CDR3 regions from RNA transcripts. Researchers ran a first-round RT-PCR on the TCR CDR3 using the HTBI primer set. MiXCR was run by TCRdb on the multiplex PCR reads, yielding one entry per CDR3 protein. The sample includes 400,000 to 500,000 distinct CDR3 sequences, approximately 14% of them seen just once. CDR1 is MNHEY, CDR2 SVGEGT, per germline. V lost 9 bases to trimming and J lost 2 bases; unmatched junction nucleotides: 10. This CDR3 is 14 amino acids long.

This sequence was found in a woman between 18 and 29 years old with Graves' hyperthyroidism. The sequencing sample was made of blood. The V call is TRBV6-2 or TRBV6-3, the J call TRBJ2-7; 7 nucleotides line up with TRBD1. The CDR3 nucleotides are TGTGCCAGTTTCGAACAGGGGACCCCCTACGAGCAGTACTTC. Its protein product is CASFEQGTPYEQYF.